The sequence of this TCR beta chain was determined in a study of cytomegalovirus exposure and HLA in healthy donors (dated by TCRdb to the late 2010s). Study-level background: According to an earlier analysis of a few hundred of the donors, some 180 million T cells yielded 100 million or so unique TCR beta sequences and 276 Gb of sequence data. Roughly 300 gigabases of sequencing data and tens of millions of unique TCR sequences were included in an early release covering several hundred HLA-typed donors. Among the 398 genotyped donors, about 85% belonged to the genetic ancestry cluster associated with self-reported Caucasian donors. The aim of the study was to test whether cataloging public T cell receptors could identify signatures of past pathogen exposure. The T cell repertoires of around 730 subjects were profiled by immunosequencing and related to cytomegalovirus serostatus. Along with the 666-subject first cohort, a separate validation cohort of some 130 different subjects was used. High-throughput TCR immunosequencing, statistical association of individual TCRs with disease status, and machine learning were combined to predict cytomegalovirus infection status. In a later analysis, previously published TCR beta repertoires from fewer than 750 donors were re-analyzed and high-resolution HLA genotyping was added so that TCR occurrence patterns could be studied. In the later analysis, no new phenotypic data were used to find candidate immune exposures; instead, reliance was placed on TCR beta sequences and their occurrence across donors. To decide whether each TCR beta V gene segment behaved as functional or pseudogenic, an earlier analysis of some 570 of the donors relied on high-throughput TCR beta sequencing. Donor age, sex, ethnicity and CMV serostatus were compiled together with the repertoire data. A later genetic analysis took genome-wide SNP genotypes for about 55% of the 666 donors and used that subset as a discovery cohort. Every repertoire in the discovery cohort had been generated on one and the same sequencing platform. Both class I and class II loci were covered by HLA typing, at four-digit resolution. Typing coverage differed by locus: A, B, C, DRB1 and DQB1 were typed in about 620-630 donors, DQA1 in 500 to 550, DPA1 in 606, and DPB1 in roughly 470. Several DR-DQ haplotypes were handled as single units for association and clustering because linkage in the cohort was strong. Among about 410 genotyped donors of the cohort, an average of approximately 240,000 unique TCR beta nucleotide sequences was sequenced per donor, of which roughly 17% were non-productive.

The library was made by the immunoSEQ multiplex PCR assay. A mixture of 60 forward primers for TCR Vbeta segments and 13 reverse primers for TCR Jbeta segments was used in the multiplex PCR. A multiplex PCR assay on genomic DNA amplified the CDR3 region of rearranged TCR beta genes. The Illumina HiSeq System was used to sequence the amplified TCR beta libraries as 87-base-pair reads. Concerning the study's data processing: In a later analysis, some 80 million unique TCR beta chains were counted across the roughly 670 repertoires, and roughly 11 million of these chains were shared by at least two donors. A nearest-neighbor algorithm error-corrected the raw reads and collapsed the reads into unique sequences, merging closely related sequences to remove PCR and sequencing errors. To assign V, D and J gene segments, CDR3 sequences were aligned to IMGT reference sequences. For a sequence to be retained, a match of at least six nucleotides was required to both a V gene segment and a J gene segment. A rearrangement was called productive if the CDR3 had no stop codons and remained in frame with V and J, and every other rearrangement was called non-productive. Following IMGT convention, CDR3 was defined as the stretch from the second conserved V-encoded cysteine to the conserved J-encoded phenylalanine. Sequences without an unambiguous match to a single V gene segment were excluded from the earlier analysis of about 640 of the donors. An earlier analysis of 587 of the donors called V segments functional above 56.7% productive rearrangements and segregating when the between-donor standard deviation exceeded 5%. To diagnose cytomegalovirus status from the catalog of TCR beta chain sequences, a statistical classification framework was built. A later analysis assigned V and J genes by comparing TCR nucleotide sequences with IMGT/GENE-DB human TR gene sequences. In a later analysis, CDR3 sequences and most-parsimonious VDJ recombination scenarios were assigned using the TCRdist pipeline. A later analysis defined each TCR beta chain by its CDR3 amino acid sequence plus V-gene family, and excluded reads lacking a unique V-gene family. A later analysis removed 600 or so highly shared, low-generation-probability nucleotide sequences to deal with suspected cross-contamination and a sequencing artifact. A later analysis calculated a clonal expansion index for each public chain from normalized within-repertoire ranks of inferred template counts. In a later analysis, generation probabilities were computed with a VDJ recombination model fitted to out-of-frame rearrangements, and the resulting probabilities were checked against IGoR. In a later analysis, hypergeometric tests were used to score TCR-TCR, TCR-HLA and TCR-CMV co-occurrence, with a repertoire-size bias correction applied to TCR pairs. In a later analysis, false discovery rates were estimated by permuting HLA or CMV assignments 20 times. In a later analysis, co-occurring TCRs were grouped with DBSCAN, and TCRdist sequence similarity was added when clustering was performed within HLA-allele-positive subsets. For co-occurrence clustering, repertoires with fewer than 30,000 or more than 120,000 public chains were excluded, along with a handful of repertoires with anomalous nucleotide sharing. TCRdb carries this immuneACCESS record with in-frame sequences only. Its versions omit some clonotypes, under half of them owing to an unresolved V gene in the studies checked, with the rest unexplained. The D gene and trimming were derived from the DNA, and the V and J assignments and clone size from that table. For this sample the table gives fewer than 250,000 clones, of which over 60% were detected only once. The ten largest make up 4% to 5% of the sample.

In total, more than 500 healthy bone marrow donors made up the cohort. At the time of sampling, all cohort members were nominally healthy, though unrecorded immune exposures were likely present. The donor tested CMV seropositive, placing the donor among the approximately 290 seropositive members of the cohort. Every donor gave a peripheral blood sample, and the peripheral blood mononuclear cells from that sample were used for TCR beta sequencing. The Qiagen DNeasy Blood Extraction Kit was used to extract genomic DNA from the blood cell samples. Taken from the germline V gene (reference sequence), the CDR1 and CDR2 loops are SEHNR and FQNEAQ. Trimming takes 2 bases from V and 0 bases from J, and the germline ends sit 7 bases apart. The CDR3 measures 14 amino acids from cysteine to phenylalanine. Of all the DNA, just the CDR3 is kept, 42 bases in frame from base 1. Comments on this clone: Its antigen is not yet known. Base qualities are not recorded, but no much larger clone differs from it by a single base.

Here is what the overall study found, with its caveats: Roughly uniform sequencing depth across donors was assumed in presence/absence analyses, although this assumption may not hold. According to the authors, the approach could potentially be generalized to other disease states and immunological phenotypes. A later analysis associated about 18,000 TCR beta sequences with specific HLA alleles at a false discovery rate of 0.05. The sequencing pipeline was judged likely to have produced a cluster of highly shared sequence variants as a technical artifact. An earlier analysis of roughly 570 of the donors showed that most TCR beta V segments appeared in productive rearrangements either about 87% or about 30% of the time, which broadly matched IMGT annotations. According to a later analysis, most CMV-associated TCR beta chains appeared to be HLA-restricted, and the HLA associations seemed to be driven largely by CMV exposure. In this cohort, only TCR beta chains were sequenced, and detectable features were limited by the absence of alpha or paired-chain data. Some IMGT-functional V segments, including TRBV6-2 and TRBV6-3, could not be distinguished by the 87-base-pair reads and were therefore excluded. Several of the top co-occurrence clusters appeared to be linked to parvovirus B19, influenza, CMV and Epstein-Barr virus, according to a later analysis. A further reported finding was that TCR beta sequences accurately predicted the HLA-A and HLA-B alleles for most subjects in the first cohort. An association between a missense DCLRE1C variant and V-gene and J-gene trimming of TCR beta chains was found in a later genetic analysis and replicated in an independent cohort. Linkage disequilibrium might explain the correlated functional status among segregating V segments, but an unknown experimental factor could not be excluded. The study gave a list of some 150 TCR beta chains associated with cytomegalovirus. While some public TCRs were present in many individuals, most TCR sequences turned up only very rarely across donors. HLA typing was unavailable for some donors at each locus, so association tests used only the typed subset. In both the original and validation cohorts, the classifier was reported to diagnose cytomegalovirus status with high specificity and sensitivity. Because counts were too low, some 17 rarely observed V segments, including chromosome 9 orphons, were excluded from the earlier analysis of 587 of the donors. According to a later analysis, TCR association rates differed among HLA loci, with DRB1 alleles showing the most associated TCRs and HLA-C alleles showing the fewest. A later analysis found that HLA-associated TCR beta chains were more clonally expanded and had lower generation probabilities than equally common non-associated chains. A few of the identified cytomegalovirus-associated TCR beta chains were confirmed in vitro to be specific for cytomegalovirus antigens. Immune exposure information for the cohort was limited to CMV serostatus. When HLA alleles, especially DR and DQ, strongly co-occurred, attributing TCR associations to individual alleles was difficult. A later genetic analysis reported fewer N-insertions in productive TCRs among donors in an Asian-associated ancestry cluster than the roughly 700-donor mean.

This chain is built from TRBV7-9 and TRBJ1-1; the D gene is perhaps TRBD1, from 6 matching bases. The clonotype was recovered from a man aged 25-45 years in good health and CMV-seropositive. What was sequenced was PBMCs. The bases are TGTGCCAGCAGCTTACAGGGGATGAACACTGAAGCTTTCTTT. The translation is CASSLQGMNTEAFF.